The rows below give T cell receptor beta chains drawn from one sample of a study of kidney transplant recipient with SARS-CoV-2 infection. Using its own MiXCR run on the reads, TCRdb lists one record per CDR3 protein. Of under 300,000 distinct CDR3 sequences listed, around 26% were seen once; the top ten hold nearly 7.5%. The specimen was a blood sample, collected at baseline and on approximately day 120 from a kidney transplant recipient. Receptor source: a male patient aged 25-45 years who had COVID-19 and was a kidney transplant recipient. Part of the T cell pool may stem from the graft donor. Both conserved end residues are part of each CDR3. D genes are given only for firm matches. Rows may omit the clone size; those that give it use once, few, many or a size class.

D gene | J gene | V gene | clone size | CDR3 protein | CDR3 DNA
. | TRBJ2-7 | TRBV11-2 | many | CASSLVRGSYEQYF | TGTGCCAGCAGCTTAGTCAGGGGTTCCTACGAGCAGTACTTC
. | TRBJ1-4 | TRBV6-5 | many | CASSYAPVWTTNEKLFF | TGTGCCAGCAGTTACGCCCCAGTTTGGACAACTAATGAAAAACTGTTTTTT
. | TRBJ1-2 | TRBV5-4 | many | CASMLDVPGKTYGYTF | TGTGCCAGCATGCTGGACGTACCAGGAAAGACCTATGGCTACACCTTC
. | TRBJ1-2 | TRBV7-2 | many | CASSITYRDGKTYGYTF | TGTGCCAGCAGCATCACATACAGAGACGGAAAGACCTATGGCTACACCTTC
. | TRBJ1-1 | TRBV7-9 | many | CASSRGSTEAFF | TGTGCCAGCAGCCGGGGGAGCACTGAAGCTTTCTTT
TRBD1 | TRBJ1-5 | TRBV2 | many | CASTGQFSNQPQHF | TGTGCCAGCACGGGACAGTTTAGCAATCAGCCCCAGCATTTT
. | TRBJ1-2 | TRBV7-9 | many | CASSLNTYHGKTYGYTF | TGTGCCAGCAGCTTGAATACATACCATGGAAAGACCTATGGCTACACCTTC
. | TRBJ1-2 | TRBV8-2 | many | CGSGAVDSRKTYGYTF | TGTGGCAGTGGGGCGGTTGATAGCCGAAAGACCTATGGCTACACCTTC
TRBD2 | TRBJ2-2 | TRBV4-3 | many | CASSQAVAGWNTGELFF | TGCGCCAGCAGCCAAGCGGTAGCGGGGTGGAACACCGGGGAGCTGTTTTTT
. | TRBJ1-2 | TRBV12-3/TRBV12-4 | many | CASSPGDSFRKTYGYTF | TGTGCCAGCAGTCCAGGTGACAGCTTCCGAAAGACCTATGGCTACACCTTC
. | TRBJ1-2 | TRBV29-1 | many | CSVSPEGQGGNGYTF | TGCAGCGTTTCCCCTGAGGGGCAGGGTGGAAATGGCTACACCTTC
. | TRBJ2-5 | TRBV5-1 | many | CASSRGFVDRKETQYF | TGCGCCAGCAGCCGTGGTTTTGTGGACAGAAAGGAGACCCAGTACTTC
. | TRBJ1-1 | TRBV4-3 | . | CASSRDTGRHTEAFF | TGCGCCAGCAGCCGAGACACAGGGCGGCACACTGAAGCTTTCTTT
TRBD2 | TRBJ2-5 | TRBV5-4 | . | CASNPTGGTSETQYF | TGTGCCAGCAACCCAACTGGCGGGACTAGTGAGACCCAGTACTTC
. | TRBJ1-2 | TRBV7-5 | many | CISVPEFSHEVGKTYGYTF | .
. | TRBJ1-2 | TRBV5-3 | many | CARLSRVVRKTYGYTF | TGTGCCAGACTATCCCGAGTGGTGAGAAAGACCTATGGCTACACCTTC
. | TRBJ2-1 | TRBV27 | . | CAGRSTGRTNTYNEQFF | TGTGCCGGCAGGTCCACAGGGAGAACTAACACCTACAATGAGCAGTTCTTC
. | TRBJ1-4 | TRBV4-2 | . | CDSSQDPYGGTNEKLFF | TGTGACAGCAGCCAAGATCCGTACGGGGGGACTAATGAAAAACTGTTTTTT
. | TRBJ1-5 | TRBV20-1 | many | CSATVPQGGSNQPQHF | TGCAGTGCTACCGTACCACAGGGAGGAAGCAATCAGCCCCAGCATTTT
. | TRBJ2-7 | TRBV4-2 | many | CASSQATGSSYEQYF | TGTGCCAGCAGCCAAGCCACCGGGAGCTCCTACGAGCAGTACTTC
. | TRBJ2-7 | TRBV20-1 | many | CSALPSQVSYEQYF | TGCAGTGCATTACCGTCCCAGGTCTCCTACGAGCAGTACTTC
. | TRBJ1-2 | TRBV7-5 | . | CISVPEIGREVGKTYGDTF | .
. | TRBJ1-2 | TRBV4-3 | many | CASSSAGGRRKTYGYTF | TGCGCCAGCAGCTCTGCCGGAGGACGTCGAAAGACCTATGGCTACACCTTC
TRBD1 | TRBJ2-7 | TRBV9 | many | CASSVATGAVYEQYF | TGTGCCAGCAGCGTAGCTACAGGGGCCGTCTACGAGCAGTACTTC
. | TRBJ1-2 | TRBV5-8 | many | CASNTPHPRKTYGYTF | TGTGCCAGCAACACGCCTCATCCACGAAAGACCTATGGCTACACCTTC
TRBD2 | TRBJ2-7 | TRBV7-2 | many | CASSLGAGGPYEQYF | TGTGCCAGCAGCTTAGGGGCGGGAGGGCCCTACGAGCAGTACTTC
. | TRBJ2-1 | TRBV7-9 | many | CASSLDSGAEGEQFF | TGTGCCAGCAGCTTAGATTCGGGGGCGGAGGGTGAGCAGTTCTTC
. | TRBJ2-3 | TRBV3-1 | . | CATARPNPFVMQDTQYF | TGTGCCACAGCCAGGCCAAACCCATTTGTCATGCAAGATACGCAGTATTTT
. | TRBJ1-2 | TRBV7-2 | many | CASSQEVRDGKTYGYTF | TGTGCCAGCAGCCAAGAGGTCAGAGACGGAAAGACCTATGGCTACACCTTC